Each of the 20 T cell receptor beta chains below was sequenced from the same sample in a study of cytomegalovirus exposure and HLA in healthy donors. The study ran its PCR with 60 Vbeta and 13 Jbeta primers. TCRdb's table, derived via immunoSEQ multiplex PCR, lists solely in-frame clones and lacks some. The sample carries 59,000 or so clones, just under 75% recorded once. The sequenced sample consisted of PBMCs. These receptors originate from a man aged 25-45 years in good health and CMV-seropositive.

The CDR3 here is CASSSGTGPFEQYF. CDR3 coding DNA: TGTGCCAGCAGTTCCGGGACAGGGCCCTTTGAGCAGTACTTC. The chain employs TRBV6-4 and TRBJ2-7; 9 bases map to TRBD1. The germline gives CDR1 MRHNA, CDR2 SNTAGT. Losses at the gene ends were 5 bases for V and 7 bases for J; bases not matched to a gene: 9. The CDR3 contains 14 residues.

The chain joins TRBV19 to TRBJ1-6, with D uncertain. V was trimmed by 7 bases and J by 7 bases, leaving 11 bases between them. The CDR3 sequence is 13 residues long. CDR1 and CDR2 (germline): LNHDA, SQIVND (reference sequence). The chain's CDR3 is CASTRTGNSPLHF. CDR3 bases: TGTGCCAGTACCCGGACGGGAAATTCACCCCTCCACTTT.

V gene TRBV19 combines with J gene TRBJ1-6; D is possibly TRBD1 (6 bases). Germline values: CDR1 LNHDA, CDR2 SQIVND (reference sequence). V dropped 3 bases and J dropped 8 bases, with 14 bases sitting between them. This CDR3 is 15 amino acids long. The chain's CDR3 is CASSMLGRGDSPLHF. In DNA form, the CDR3 reads TGTGCCAGTAGTATGCTTGGCAGGGGAGATTCACCCCTCCACTTT.

V is TRBV10-3 and J is TRBJ1-5; 8 bases line up with TRBD1. V lost 3 bases and J lost 5; bases outside the gene matches: 3. The CDR3 extends over 14 amino acids. Germline V CDR1 and CDR2: ENHRY, SYGVKD. In nucleotides, the CDR3 is TGTGCCATCAGTGATGACAGGGGATATCAGCCCCAGCATTTT. This encodes CAISDDRGYQPQHF.

The chain carries TRBV4-3 and TRBJ1-3; D remains ambiguous. The V gene's germline CDR1 is LGHNA and CDR2 YSLEER. V lost 1 base, J lost 0 bases, and 4 bases lay in between. The CDR3 loop spans 14 amino acids. For the CDR3, the DNA is TGCGCCAGCAGCCAAGCAATCTCTGGAAACACCATATATTTT. The encoded protein is CASSQAISGNTIYF.

V is TRBV7-3 and J is TRBJ1-1, with a possible D match to TRBD1 (5 bases). Deletions cut 2 bases from V and 2 bases from J, with 12 bases between. CDR1 is SGHTA, CDR2 FQGTGA, per germline. The CDR3 spans 15 residues. The CDR3 is CASSLAKTANTEAFF. The CDR3 bases are TGTGCCAGCAGCTTAGCCAAGACAGCCAACACTGAAGCTTTCTTT. The whole variable domain, filled in from reference TRBV7-3 and TRBJ1-1, reads GAGVSQTPSNKVTEKGKYVELRCDPISGHTALYWYRQSLGQGPEFLIYFQGTGAADDSGLPNDRFFAVRPEGSVSTLKIQRTERGDSAVYLCASSLAKTANTEAFFGQGTRLTVV.

V and J are TRBV5-8 and TRBJ2-7, with a possible D match to TRBD1 (5 bases). Deletions cut 0 bases from V and 5 bases from J, with 12 bases between. The V gene's germline CDR1 is SGHTS and CDR2 YDEGEE. This CDR3 contains 14 residues. CDR3 DNA sequence: TGTGCCAGCAGCTTGGGCAGGGAAAGAGACGAGCAGTACTTC. This translates into CASSLGRERDEQYF. The whole variable domain, remainder taken from reference TRBV5-8 and TRBJ2-7, is EAGVTQSPTHLIKTRGQQATLRCSPISGHTSVYWYQQALGLGLQFLLWYDEGEERNRGNFPPRFSGRQFPNYSSELNVNALELEDSALYLCASSLGRERDEQYFGPGTRLTVT.

The chain employs TRBV2 and TRBJ2-3, with D maybe TRBD2 (6 bases). CDR3 length: 13 amino acids. V lost 5 bases and J 0 bases, leaving 6 bases between the germline ends. The germline V gene has CDR1 SNHLY and CDR2 FYNNEI. The CDR3 nucleotides read TGTGCCAGCAGTCGGGGGAGCACAGATACGCAGTATTTT. Residues: CASSRGSTDTQYF. The full variable domain, in which reference TRBV2 and TRBJ2-3 provide the parts outside the CDR3, is EPEVTQTPSHQVTQMGQEVILRCVPISNHLYFYWYRQILGQKVEFLVSFYNNEISEKSEIFDDQFSVERPDGSNFTLKIRSTKLEDSAMYFCASSRGSTDTQYFGPGTRLTVL.

As regards this clone: It is unclear where the CDR3 begins or ends on the DNA, so no DNA is shown, and the CDR3 is as TCRdb lists it. Other DNA sequences in the sample encode the same CDR3. The rearrangement links TRBV28 to TRBJ1-2; TRBD1 is taken as the D call from the table, unchecked against the DNA. The length of the CDR3 is 15 amino acids, counting both ends. Germline assignment: CDR1 MDHEN and CDR2 SYDVKM. CDR3 in amino acids: CASSLWGQGARGYTF.

This chain uses TRBV7-2 with TRBJ1-5; D gene unclear. Germline values: CDR1 SGHTA, CDR2 FQGNSA. Trimming shortened V by 5 bases and J by 9 bases, and 14 bases separated the two germline ends. This CDR3 spans 13 amino acids. The CDR3 DNA is TGTGCCAGCAGCCTGGAGTTGGTTTTGCCCCAGCATTTT. Amino acids: CASSLELVLPQHF.

This clone turned up a few times. This chain links TRBV11-2 with TRBJ2-1; 7 positions match TRBD1. The CDR3 spans 14 residues. The ends lost 8 bases at V and 5 bases at J; junction bases unmatched: 9. Germline loops: CDR1 SGHAT, CDR2 FQNNGV. The CDR3 sequence is CASLPLTGNNEQFF. CDR3 nucleotides: TGTGCCAGCCTTCCTTTGACAGGGAACAATGAGCAGTTCTTC.

This chain joins TRBV7-7 and TRBJ2-3; 7 positions agree with TRBD2. Germline lookup yields CDR1 SSHAT and CDR2 FNYEAQ (reference sequence). The CDR3 loop spans 16 amino acids. The CDR3 loop reads CASAPREAGRMDTQYF. For the CDR3, the DNA is TGTGCTAGCGCCCCGCGGGAAGCGGGGAGGATGGATACGCAGTATTTT.

The rearrangement links TRBV15 to TRBJ1-5; the D is unclear. The V gene's germline CDR1 is LNHNV and CDR2 YYDKDF (reference sequence). The V end was cut by 0 bases, the J end by 0 bases, with 6 bases between. The CDR3 has 15 residues. The CDR3 DNA reads TGTGCCACCAGCAGAGAAACAGATAGCAATCAGCCCCAGCATTTT. Amino acid sequence: CATSRETDSNQPQHF.

The chain employs TRBV28 and TRBJ1-2; 7 bases fit TRBD1. Trimming cost V 5 bases and J 6 bases; bases outside gene matches: 6. Per germline, CDR1 MDHEN and CDR2 SYDVKM. The CDR3 extends over 13 amino acids. In nucleotides, the CDR3 is TGTGCCAGCAGTCAGAGACAGGGCGATGGCTACACCTTC. This translates into CASSQRQGDGYTF.

The genes are TRBV5-1 and TRBJ1-2; D remains ambiguous. The V end was cut by 3 bases, the J end by 5 bases, with 11 bases between. The CDR3 loop spans 13 amino acids. The germline gives CDR1 SGHRS, CDR2 YFSETQ. The CDR3 sequence: CASSSREKYGYTF. CDR3 bases: TGCGCCAGCAGCTCCCGGGAAAAGTATGGCTACACCTTC.

J is TRBJ2-1 and V is TRBV7-3; TRBD2 matches 10 bases. This CDR3 region has 13 residues. Germline trimming cut 5 bases from V and 8 bases from J; bases unmatched to any gene: 3. Looked up from germline, CDR1 is SGHTA and CDR2 is FQGTGA. CDR3 sequence: CASSMSGGDEQFF. CDR3 bases: TGTGCCAGCAGCATGAGCGGGGGGGATGAGCAGTTCTTC.

This clone was picked up one time. The CDR3 spells CASSTRYPEAFF. CDR3 sequence (DNA): TGTGCCAGCAGCACGAGGTACCCGGAAGCTTTCTTT. The rearrangement joins TRBV7-9 to TRBJ1-1; no reliable D call. This CDR3 comprises 12 residues. V was clipped by 5 bases and J by 8 bases, with 12 bases between them. Germline V CDR1 and CDR2: SEHNR, FQNEAQ (reference sequence).

The rearrangement uses TRBV7-9 and TRBJ1-5; a weak D match, TRBD1 (5 bases). This CDR3 is 15 amino acids long. Trimming left V 1 base short and J 0 bases short, with 7 bases between. Germline values: CDR1 SEHNR, CDR2 FQNEAQ (reference sequence). In nucleotides, the CDR3 is TGTGCCAGCAGCTTAGGGGGGGATAGCAATCAGCCCCAGCATTTT. It is translated as CASSLGGDSNQPQHF. Combining the CDR3 with reference TRBV7-9 and TRBJ1-5 gives the whole variable domain DTGVSQNPRHKITKRGQNVTFRCDPISEHNRLYWYRQTLGQGPEFLTYFQNEAQLEKSRLLSDRFSAERPKGSFSTLEIQRTEQGDSAMYLCASSLGGDSNQPQHFGDGTRLSIL.

A single count supports this clone. The DNA of the CDR3 is TGTGCCAGCAGTGCAGGGTCTGGCAATCAGCCCCAGCATTTT. This codes for CASSAGSGNQPQHF. This sequence joins TRBV6-4 and TRBJ1-5, with a tentative D call TRBD1 (5 bases). V was clipped by 4 bases and J by 2 bases, with 9 bases between them. CDR3 size: 14 residues. Germline assignment: CDR1 MRHNA and CDR2 SNTAGT.

The chain has TRBV4-2 and TRBJ2-3; 8 bases fit TRBD2. V gave up 2 bases and J gave up 2 bases; unmatched junction bases: 9. CDR3 length: 17 amino acids. Germline-derived CDR1 and CDR2 are LGHNA and YNFKEQ. In nucleotides, the CDR3 is TGTGCCAGCAGCCAAACTCTCCGAGCGGGGGTCACAGATACGCAGTATTTT. It is translated as CASSQTLRAGVTDTQYF.